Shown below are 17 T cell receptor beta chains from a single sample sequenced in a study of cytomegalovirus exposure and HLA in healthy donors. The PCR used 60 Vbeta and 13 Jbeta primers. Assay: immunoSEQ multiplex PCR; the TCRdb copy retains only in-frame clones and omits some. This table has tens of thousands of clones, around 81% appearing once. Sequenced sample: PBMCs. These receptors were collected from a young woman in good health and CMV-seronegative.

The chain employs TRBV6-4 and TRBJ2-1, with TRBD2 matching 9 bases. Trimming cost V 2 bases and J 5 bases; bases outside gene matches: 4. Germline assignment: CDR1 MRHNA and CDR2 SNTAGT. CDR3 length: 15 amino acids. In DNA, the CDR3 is TGTGCCAGCAGTGACCTAGCGGGGAGCCACAATGAGCAGTTCTTC. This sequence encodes CASSDLAGSHNEQFF.

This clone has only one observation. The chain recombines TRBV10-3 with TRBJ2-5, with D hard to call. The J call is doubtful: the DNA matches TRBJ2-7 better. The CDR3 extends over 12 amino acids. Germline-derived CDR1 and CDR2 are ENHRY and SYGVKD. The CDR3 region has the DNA TGTGCCATCAGTCTCGTAAGAGGCGAGCAGTACTTC. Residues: CAISLVRGEQYF.

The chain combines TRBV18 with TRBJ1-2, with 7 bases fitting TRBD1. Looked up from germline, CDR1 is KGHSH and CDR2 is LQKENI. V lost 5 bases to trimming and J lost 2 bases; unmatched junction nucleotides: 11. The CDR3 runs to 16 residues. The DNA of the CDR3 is TGTGCCAGCTCAGGAGGATCGACAGGGCCGAACTATGGCTACACCTTC. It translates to CASSGGSTGPNYGYTF.

CDR3 region: CASSSDSGTSSSSYNEQFF. CDR3 nucleotides: TGTGCCAGCAGTTCCGATTCCGGGACTAGCTCCTCCTCCTACAATGAGCAGTTCTTC. V gene TRBV28 combines with J gene TRBJ2-1, with TRBD2 identical over 9 bases. The CDR3 has 19 residues. Trimming took 4 bases from V and 0 from J; bases not matched to a gene: 13. The germline V gene has CDR1 MDHEN and CDR2 SYDVKM.

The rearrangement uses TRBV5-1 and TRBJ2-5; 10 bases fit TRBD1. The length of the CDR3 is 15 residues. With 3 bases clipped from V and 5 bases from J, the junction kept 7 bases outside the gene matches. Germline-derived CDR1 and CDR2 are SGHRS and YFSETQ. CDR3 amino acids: CASSSDRGRGETQYF. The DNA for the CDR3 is TGCGCCAGCAGCTCCGACAGGGGGCGCGGTGAGACCCAGTACTTC.

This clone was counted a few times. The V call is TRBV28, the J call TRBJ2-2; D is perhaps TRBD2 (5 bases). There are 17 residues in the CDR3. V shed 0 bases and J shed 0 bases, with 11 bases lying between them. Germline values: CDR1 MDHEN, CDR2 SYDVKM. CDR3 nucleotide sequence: TGTGCCAGCAGTTTATGGATCCTAGCAGCGAACACCGGGGAGCTGTTTTTT. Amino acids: CASSLWILAANTGELFF.

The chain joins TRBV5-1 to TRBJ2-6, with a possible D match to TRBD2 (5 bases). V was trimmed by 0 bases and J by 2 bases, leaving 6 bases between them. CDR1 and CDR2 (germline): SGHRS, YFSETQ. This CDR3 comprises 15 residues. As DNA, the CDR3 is TGCGCCAGCAGCTTGGGAGGGACTGGGGCCAACGTCCTGACTTTC. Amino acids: CASSLGGTGANVLTF. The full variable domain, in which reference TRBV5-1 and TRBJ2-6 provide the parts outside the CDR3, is KAGVTQTPRYLIKTRGQQVTLSCSPISGHRSVSWYQQTPGQGLQFLFEYFSETQRNKGNFPGRFSGRQFSNSRSEMNVSTLELGDSALYLCASSLGGTGANVLTFGAGSRLTVL.

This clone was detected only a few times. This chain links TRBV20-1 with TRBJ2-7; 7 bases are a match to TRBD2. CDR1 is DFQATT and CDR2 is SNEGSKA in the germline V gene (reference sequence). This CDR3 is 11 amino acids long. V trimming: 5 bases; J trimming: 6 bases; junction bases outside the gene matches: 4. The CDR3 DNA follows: TGCAGTGCTCAGCGGGGCTCCGAGCAGTACTTC. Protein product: CSAQRGSEQYF.

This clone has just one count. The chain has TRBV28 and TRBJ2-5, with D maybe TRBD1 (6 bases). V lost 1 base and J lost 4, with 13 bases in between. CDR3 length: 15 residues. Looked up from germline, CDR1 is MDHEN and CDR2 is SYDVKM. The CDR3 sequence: CASSLFFRGGETQYF. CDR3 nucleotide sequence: TGTGCCAGCAGTTTATTCTTCAGGGGTGGAGAGACCCAGTACTTC.

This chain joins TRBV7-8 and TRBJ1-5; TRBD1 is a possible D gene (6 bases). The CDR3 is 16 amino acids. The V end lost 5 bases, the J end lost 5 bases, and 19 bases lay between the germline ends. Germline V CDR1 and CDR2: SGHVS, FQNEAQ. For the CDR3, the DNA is TGTGCCAGCAGCCTAACGAGGGCCCCAGGGGATCAGCCCCAGCATTTT. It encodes CASSLTRAPGDQPQHF.

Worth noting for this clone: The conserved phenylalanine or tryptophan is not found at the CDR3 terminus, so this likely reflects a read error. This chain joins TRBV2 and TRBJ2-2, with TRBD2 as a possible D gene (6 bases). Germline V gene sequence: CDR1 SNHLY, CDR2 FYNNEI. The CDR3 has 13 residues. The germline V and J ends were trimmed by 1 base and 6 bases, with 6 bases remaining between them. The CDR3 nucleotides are TGTGCCAGCAGTGAAGAGCGGGCCGGGGAGCTGTTTCTT. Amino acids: CASSEERAGELFL.

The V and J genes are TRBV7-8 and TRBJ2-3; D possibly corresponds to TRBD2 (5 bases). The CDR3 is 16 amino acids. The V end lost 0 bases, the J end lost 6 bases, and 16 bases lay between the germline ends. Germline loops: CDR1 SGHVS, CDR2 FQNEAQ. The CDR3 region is CASSLARLGAADTQYF. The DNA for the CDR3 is TGTGCCAGCAGCTTAGCCCGCCTAGGAGCGGCCGATACGCAGTATTTT. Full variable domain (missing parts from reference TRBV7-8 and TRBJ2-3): GAGVSQSPRYKVAKRGQDVALRCDPISGHVSLFWYQQALGQGPEFLTYFQNEAQLDKSGLPSDRFFAERPEGSVSTLKIQRTQQEDSAVYLCASSLARLGAADTQYFGPGTRLTVL.

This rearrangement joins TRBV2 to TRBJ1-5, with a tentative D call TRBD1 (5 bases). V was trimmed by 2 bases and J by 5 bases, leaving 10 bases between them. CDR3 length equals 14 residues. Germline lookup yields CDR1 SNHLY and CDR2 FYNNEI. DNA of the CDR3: TGTGCCAGCAGTGAACAAGGGGATGATCAGCCCCAGCATTTT. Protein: CASSEQGDDQPQHF.

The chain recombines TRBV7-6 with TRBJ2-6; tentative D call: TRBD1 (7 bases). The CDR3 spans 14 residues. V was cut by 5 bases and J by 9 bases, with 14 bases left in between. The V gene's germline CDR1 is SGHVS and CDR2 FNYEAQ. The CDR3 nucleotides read TGTGCCAGCAGCGCGGGACAGAACCTCAACGTCCTGACTTTC. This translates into CASSAGQNLNVLTF.

For the CDR3, the DNA is TGTCGGGGGGATCAGCCCCAGCATTTT. Amino acid sequence: CRGDQPQHF. The genes are TRBV19 and TRBJ1-5, with D possibly being TRBD1 (5 bases). Per the germline V gene, CDR1 is LNHDA and CDR2 is SQIVND (reference sequence). The length of the CDR3 is 9 residues. Together with reference TRBV19 and TRBJ1-5, the CDR3 gives the full variable domain: DGGITQSPKYLFRKEGQNVTLSCEQNLNHDAMYWYRQDPGQGLRLIYYSQIVNDFQKGDIAEGYSVSREKKESFPLTVTSAQKNPTAFYLCRGDQPQHFGDGTRLSIL.

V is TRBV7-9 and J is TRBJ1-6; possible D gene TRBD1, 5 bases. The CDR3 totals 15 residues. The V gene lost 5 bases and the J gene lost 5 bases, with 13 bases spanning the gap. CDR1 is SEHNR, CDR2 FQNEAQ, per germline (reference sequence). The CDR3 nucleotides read TGTGCCAGCAGCCCCCAGTGGGGGGATAATTCACCCCTCCACTTT. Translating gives CASSPQWGDNSPLHF.

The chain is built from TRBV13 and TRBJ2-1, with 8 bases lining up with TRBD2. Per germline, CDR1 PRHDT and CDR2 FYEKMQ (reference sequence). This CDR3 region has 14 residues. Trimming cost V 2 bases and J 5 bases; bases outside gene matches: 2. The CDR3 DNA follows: TGTGCCAGCAGCTTATCACTAGCGGACAATGAGCAGTTCTTC. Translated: CASSLSLADNEQFF. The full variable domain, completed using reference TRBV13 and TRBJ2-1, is AAGVIQSPRHLIKEKRETATLKCYPIPRHDTVYWYQQGPGQDPQFLISFYEKMQSDKGSIPDRFSAQQFSDYHSELNMSSLELGDSALYFCASSLSLADNEQFFGPGTRLTVL.